The 10 T cell receptor beta chains presented below share a single source sample, sequenced in a study of blood T cell repertoires in COVID-19. Data came from immunoSEQ multiplex PCR; TCRdb stores just in-frame clones and leaves some out. The sample shows fewer than 150,000 clones, around 82% of them seen only once. The sample taken for sequencing was peripheral blood. Receptors were obtained from a human donor in a cohort sampled during active COVID-19.

The V call is TRBV12-3 or TRBV12-4, the J call TRBJ1-5, with D tentatively TRBD1 (6 bases). This CDR3 is 13 amino acids long. Trimming cost V 4 bases and J 7 bases, with 11 bases left between them. The CDR3 spells CASSSQGQQPQHF. CDR3 nucleotide sequence: TGTGCCAGCAGTTCACAAGGACAGCAGCCCCAGCATTTT.

This chain connects TRBV7-8 to TRBJ2-7; tentative D call: TRBD2 (5 bases). This CDR3 spans 13 amino acids. The germline CDR1 and CDR2 sequences are SGHVS and FQNEAQ. Between the trimmed V and J ends, which lost 4 bases and 3 bases, there was a span of 10 bases. Here the CDR3 DNA reads TGTGCCAGCAGCTCACCAGGAGGCTACGAGCAGTACTTC. This codes for CASSSPGGYEQYF.

This clone appeared a few times. V gene TRBV24-1 combines with J gene TRBJ2-1; D is uncertain. V was pared by 7 bases and J by 4 bases, with 13 bases between. The CDR3 runs to 14 residues. The V gene's germline CDR1 is KGHDR and CDR2 SFDVKD. The CDR3: CATSARGSYNEQFF. The DNA for the CDR3 is TGTGCCACCAGCGCCCGTGGCAGTTACAATGAGCAGTTCTTC.

This chain joins TRBV12-5 and TRBJ1-3, with unresolved D. Deletions cut 6 bases from V and 0 bases from J, with 15 bases between. Germline CDR1 LGHNT, CDR2 FRNRAP. The CDR3 contains 16 residues. As DNA, the CDR3 is TGTGCTAGTGGAGCCCGCCTCGCTAACTCTGGAAACACCATATATTTT. Translating it yields CASGARLANSGNTIYF. Variable domain in full (rest from reference TRBV12-5 and TRBJ1-3): DARVTQTPRHKVTEMGQEVTMRCQPILGHNTVFWYRQTMMQGLELLAYFRNRAPLDDSGMPKDRFSAEMPDATLATLKIQPSEPRDSAVYFCASGARLANSGNTIYFGEGSWLTVV.

V and J are TRBV7-2 and TRBJ1-2, with 12 positions matching TRBD1. Germline V CDR1 and CDR2: SGHTA, FQGNSA. The CDR3 is 16 residues long. V gave up 6 bases and J gave up 5 bases; unmatched junction bases: 10. The CDR3 spells CASRQTGTGGGYGYTF. CDR3 DNA: TGTGCCAGCAGGCAGACCGGGACAGGGGGCGGGTATGGCTACACCTTC.

The CDR3 reads CASSRRTSGAQETQYF. In nucleotides, the CDR3 is TGTGCCAGCAGCCGGAGGACTAGCGGGGCGCAAGAGACCCAGTACTTC. The chain joins TRBV3-1 (or the pseudogene TRBV3-2) to TRBJ2-5, with TRBD2 matching over 12 bases. Trimming took 4 bases from V and 2 from J; bases not matched to a gene: 5. The CDR3 is 16 residues long. Looked up from germline, CDR1 is LGHDT and CDR2 is YNNKEL (reference sequence).

This rearrangement joins TRBV28 to TRBJ2-5; D is perhaps TRBD2 (6 bases). Trimming left V 8 bases short and J 0 bases short, with 16 bases between. Per the germline V gene, CDR1 is MDHEN and CDR2 is SYDVKM. CDR3 size: 15 residues. CDR3 bases: TGTGCCAGCCGAGAGAGCGGGCGGTACCAAGAGACCCAGTACTTC. Protein sequence: CASRESGRYQETQYF.

The chain links TRBV11-2 to TRBJ1-4; D is undetermined. The CDR3 is 15 residues long. Germline V CDR1 and CDR2: SGHAT, FQNNGV. Trimming cost V 2 bases and J 9 bases, with 16 bases left between them. The CDR3: CASSLRQGGNKKLFF. Here the CDR3 DNA reads TGTGCCAGCAGCTTAAGACAAGGAGGGAATAAAAAACTGTTTTTT.

The chain carries TRBV9 and TRBJ2-1, with TRBD2 matching 7 bases. J gave up 8 bases and V 0 bases, and 11 bases lay outside the gene matches. Germline CDR1 is SGDLS and CDR2 is YYNGEE. The CDR3 totals 16 residues. CDR3: CASSVGPSGNWDEQFF. For the CDR3, the DNA is TGTGCCAGCAGCGTAGGTCCAAGCGGGAATTGGGATGAGCAGTTCTTC. Combining the CDR3 with reference TRBV9 and TRBJ2-1 gives the whole variable domain DSGVTQTPKHLITATGQRVTLRCSPRSGDLSVYWYQQSLDQGLQFLIQYYNGEERAKGNILERFSAQQFPDLHSELNLSSLELGDSALYFCASSVGPSGNWDEQFFGPGTRLTVL.

The chain combines TRBV11-3 with TRBJ2-6, with TRBD1 matching 8 bases. CDR3 length: 17 residues. The ends lost 5 bases at V and 0 bases at J; junction bases unmatched: 6. Germline-derived CDR1 and CDR2 are SGHNT and YENEEA. The chain's CDR3 is CASSARGLTSGANVLTF. As DNA, the CDR3 is TGTGCCAGCAGCGCCAGGGGGCTGACCTCTGGGGCCAACGTCCTGACTTTC.